These 23 T cell receptor beta chains were all obtained from the same sample, sequenced in a study of STAT5B mutations in CD4+ large granular lymphocyte leukemia. Sequenced by immunoSEQ multiplex PCR; TCRdb stores in-frame clones only, minus some. The sample has about 2,200 clones, roughly 84% seen once. The sequenced material came from PBMCs. These receptors came from a woman aged 70-85 years with CD4+ T-cell large granular lymphocyte leukemia.

A single count supports this clone. This chain uses TRBV9 with TRBJ1-1; D possibly corresponds to TRBD1 (5 bases). This CDR3 region has 15 residues. V was clipped by 0 bases and J by 6 bases, with 15 bases between them. The germline gives CDR1 SGDLS, CDR2 YYNGEE. CDR3 residues: CASSVGGPQTSEAFF. In DNA form, the CDR3 reads TGTGCCAGCAGCGTAGGGGGCCCACAGACGTCTGAAGCTTTCTTT.

The V gene is TRBV19, the J gene TRBJ1-6; D is possibly TRBD1 (5 bases). The germline V gene has CDR1 LNHDA and CDR2 SQIVND (reference sequence). The CDR3 totals 13 residues. V lost 6 bases and J 8 bases, leaving 11 bases between the germline ends. This CDR3 is CASRPQGDSPLHF. CDR3 DNA: TGTGCCAGTAGGCCCCAGGGTGATTCACCCCTCCACTTT.

The chain combines TRBV5-4 with TRBJ2-7; 8 bases are a match to TRBD2. The germline V gene has CDR1 SGHNT and CDR2 YYREEE (reference sequence). With V trimmed by 3 bases and J by 6 bases, 17 bases remained unmatched. The CDR3 is made up of 17 amino acids. CDR3: CASSSWGVSGGIGEQYF. The CDR3, as DNA: TGTGCCAGCAGCTCCTGGGGGGTAAGCGGGGGCATAGGCGAGCAGTACTTC.

This chain joins TRBV7-2 and TRBJ1-1, with D tentatively TRBD1 (5 bases). Looked up from germline, CDR1 is SGHTA and CDR2 is FQGNSA. V was trimmed by 6 bases and J by 2 bases, leaving 10 bases between them. The CDR3 sequence is 13 residues long. CDR3 in DNA: TGTGCCAGCAGATCCCAGGGTAACACTGAAGCTTTCTTT. Protein sequence: CASRSQGNTEAFF.

V usage is TRBV28 and J usage is TRBJ1-1; D call uncertain. Germline V gives CDR1 MDHEN, CDR2 SYDVKM. This CDR3 comprises 14 residues. V was trimmed by 2 bases and J by 1 base, leaving 8 bases between them. CDR3 sequence: CASSLPPGNTEAFF. The CDR3 bases are TGTGCCAGCAGTTTACCCCCAGGGAACACTGAAGCTTTCTTT.

This chain links TRBV19 with TRBJ1-5; 9 bases fit TRBD1. The CDR3 covers 16 residues. V gave up 10 bases and J gave up 7 bases; unmatched junction bases: 17. Germline V gene lookup returns CDR1 LNHDA and CDR2 SQIVND (reference sequence). The CDR3 spells CATKIGEDRGGQPQHF. In DNA form, the CDR3 reads TGTGCCACTAAGATAGGGGAGGACAGGGGCGGCCAGCCCCAGCATTTT.

The chain uses TRBV16 and TRBJ2-7, with 7 positions matching TRBD1. Germline V gene data show CDR1 as KGHSY and CDR2 as FQNENV. V gave up 3 bases and J gave up 3 bases; unmatched junction bases: 2. This CDR3 is 13 amino acids long. The CDR3 spells CASSQNRGYEQYF. The CDR3 coding sequence is TGTGCCAGCAGCCAGAACAGGGGCTACGAGCAGTACTTC.

This chain connects TRBV5-4 to TRBJ2-7; 11 nucleotides agree with TRBD1. The CDR3 totals 13 residues. Losses at the gene ends were 6 bases for V and 6 bases for J; bases not matched to a gene: 5. Germline V gene data show CDR1 as SGHNT and CDR2 as YYREEE (reference sequence). The CDR3 DNA sequence: TGTGCCAGCATTTCGGACAGGGGGCGCGAGCAGTACTTC. Residues: CASISDRGREQYF.

This clone came up once. The chain employs TRBV6-6 and TRBJ2-3; 14 bases are shared with TRBD2. The CDR3 is made up of 15 amino acids. Germline V CDR1 and CDR2: MNHNY, SVGAGI (reference sequence). V shed 6 bases, J shed 5 bases, and the junction held 4 bases outside the gene matches. The CDR3: CASRATSGGGDTQYF. CDR3 DNA sequence: TGTGCCAGCAGGGCGACTAGCGGGGGGGGAGATACGCAGTATTTT.

CDR3 nucleotides: TGCACCAGCAGCCAAGGCCGGGACAGGGGTTACGAGCAGTACTTC. Amino acid sequence: CTSSQGRDRGYEQYF. The chain links TRBV1 to TRBJ2-7; the tabulated D call, TRBD1, remains unverified against the DNA. TRBV1 has pseudogene status. CDR3 length: 15 residues.

The chain is built from TRBV7-3 and TRBJ1-2, with D possibly matching TRBD1 (5 bases). CDR1 is SGHTA and CDR2 is FQGTGA in the germline V gene. The CDR3 has 13 residues. The germline V and J ends were trimmed by 1 base and 3 bases, with 6 bases remaining between them. The CDR3 sequence is CASSLRGDYGYTF. In nucleotides, the CDR3 is TGTGCCAGCAGCTTAAGGGGGGACTATGGCTACACCTTC. Based on the CDR3 plus reference TRBV7-3 and TRBJ1-2, the full variable domain is GAGVSQTPSNKVTEKGKYVELRCDPISGHTALYWYRQSLGQGPEFLIYFQGTGAADDSGLPNDRFFAVRPEGSVSTLKIQRTERGDSAVYLCASSLRGDYGYTFGSGTRLTVV.

The chain has TRBV7-8 and TRBJ2-7, with 7 positions matching TRBD1. V lost 2 bases, J lost 6 bases, and 10 bases stayed unmatched. Germline CDR1 is SGHVS and CDR2 is FQNEAQ. The CDR3 runs to 15 residues. CDR3 residues: CASSLQGQPRGEQYF. The CDR3 DNA follows: TGTGCCAGCAGCTTACAGGGACAGCCCCGAGGCGAGCAGTACTTC. Full variable domain (outside the CDR3, taken from reference TRBV7-8 and TRBJ2-7): GAGVSQSPRYKVAKRGQDVALRCDPISGHVSLFWYQQALGQGPEFLTYFQNEAQLDKSGLPSDRFFAERPEGSVSTLKIQRTQQEDSAVYLCASSLQGQPRGEQYFGPGTRLTVT.

The chain links TRBV28 to TRBJ1-1; D is ambiguous. The length of the CDR3 is 13 residues. Germline V gives CDR1 MDHEN, CDR2 SYDVKM. V gave up 2 bases and J gave up 3 bases, with 7 bases separating them. The CDR3 DNA follows: TGTGCCAGCAGTTTACGGACCTACACTGAAGCTTTCTTT. Translation: CASSLRTYTEAFF.

The V call is TRBV5-5, the J call TRBJ1-3, with 10 nucleotides matching TRBD1. Germline CDR1 SGHKS, CDR2 YYEKEE (reference sequence). This CDR3 is built from 14 residues. After removal of 0 bases from V and 8 bases from J, the junction contained 2 bases not matched to a gene. The CDR3 sequence: CASSLGQGADTIYF. CDR3 DNA: TGTGCCAGCAGCTTGGGACAGGGGGCAGACACCATATATTTT.

The gene calls are TRBV7-2 and TRBJ2-1; 10 bases align to TRBD2. CDR1 and CDR2 from the germline V gene are SGHTA and FQGNSA. J gave up 5 bases and V 7 bases, and 5 bases lay outside the gene matches. CDR3 length: 14 residues. The CDR3 here is CASTSGGSNNEQFF. The DNA for the CDR3 is TGTGCCAGCACTAGCGGGGGTTCAAACAATGAGCAGTTCTTC.

V gene TRBV7-8 combines with J gene TRBJ1-1; no clear D. The V and J ends lost 8 bases and 3 bases respectively, with 13 bases between them. CDR1 is SGHVS, CDR2 FQNEAQ, per germline. The CDR3 loop spans 13 amino acids. The chain's CDR3 is CASRVEPDTEAFF. The CDR3 DNA is TGTGCCAGCCGCGTGGAACCGGACACTGAAGCTTTCTTT.

J is TRBJ2-7 and V is TRBV29-1, with 7 bases lining up with TRBD1. Trimming took 6 bases from V and 3 from J; bases not matched to a gene: 8. The CDR3 has 13 residues. Germline-derived CDR1 and CDR2 are SQVTM and ANQGSEA. The CDR3 spells CSVRQGSFYEQYF. The CDR3 region has the DNA TGCAGCGTCCGACAGGGCTCGTTCTACGAGCAGTACTTC.

This chain connects TRBV6-7 to TRBJ2-5; the match to TRBD1 covers 12 bases. The DNA end is more similar to TRBJ2-7, so the J call may be wrong. TRBV6-7 falls under the ORF class, with uncertain function. The length of the CDR3 is 18 residues. In nucleotides, the CDR3 is TGTGCCAGCAGTTACTCGGGGACAGGGGGCGGGTTATTCTACGAGCAGTACTTC. Translating gives CASSYSGTGGGLFYEQYF.

The chain couples TRBV6-9 to TRBJ1-1; TRBD1 is a possible D gene (5 bases). Per the germline V gene, CDR1 is MNHGY and CDR2 is SVAAGI. Trimming removed 5 bases from V and 4 bases from J, with 11 bases in between. There are 13 residues in the CDR3. The DNA of the CDR3 is TGTGCCAGCAGTGCCCAGGGCTCCACTGAAGCTTTCTTT. Its translation is CASSAQGSTEAFF.

The genes are TRBV9 and TRBJ1-5; D unclear. Per the germline V gene, CDR1 is SGDLS and CDR2 is YYNGEE. V was pared by 0 bases and J by 7 bases, with 11 bases between. CDR3 length: 14 amino acids. CDR3 loop: CASSVGPGGQPQHF. CDR3 nucleotides: TGTGCCAGCAGCGTAGGGCCCGGAGGACAGCCCCAGCATTTT.

J is TRBJ2-3 and V is TRBV27; unclear D gene. Deletions cut 9 bases from V and 2 bases from J, with 12 bases between. The CDR3 has 13 residues. Germline loops: CDR1 MNHEY, CDR2 SMNVEV (reference sequence). The CDR3 sequence: CASRVGNTDTQYF. As DNA, the CDR3 is TGTGCCAGTAGGGTCGGAAACACAGATACGCAGTATTTT.

This clone appeared a single time. V usage is TRBV7-2 and J usage is TRBJ2-5, with TRBD2 matching over 12 bases. The CDR3 is 14 residues long. Trimming took 5 bases from V and 9 from J; bases not matched to a gene: 7. Germline V lookup: CDR1 SGHTA, CDR2 FQGNSA. For the CDR3, the DNA is TGTGCCAGCAGCACAGGACTAGCGGGGATGGCCCAGTACTTC. Protein product: CASSTGLAGMAQYF.

The chain carries TRBV5-6 and TRBJ1-1, with D perhaps matching TRBD1 (6 bases). V gave up 2 bases and J gave up 3 bases, with 14 bases separating them. The germline CDR1 and CDR2 sequences are SGHDT and YYEEEE. This CDR3 comprises 15 residues. The DNA for the CDR3 is TGTGCCAGCAGCTTCGAGGTCAGGGGTGACACTGAAGCTTTCTTT. It is translated as CASSFEVRGDTEAFF.